What follows are 13 T cell receptor beta chains derived from one specimen sequenced in a study of blood T cell repertoires in COVID-19. Here immunoSEQ multiplex PCR was the method, and the copy in TCRdb shows in-frame clones only, minus some. The sample shows approximately 140,000 clones, roughly 90% of them seen only once. The sample consisted of peripheral blood. These receptors came from a middle-aged man with active or convalescent COVID-19.

This sequence joins TRBV7-2 and TRBJ2-1, with a tentative D call TRBD2 (5 bases). Germline lookup yields CDR1 SGHTA and CDR2 FQGNSA. V dropped 0 bases and J dropped 6 bases, with 15 bases sitting between them. The CDR3 sequence is 16 residues long. The CDR3 sequence is CASSLARRTPLNEQFF. The CDR3 nucleotides read TGTGCCAGCAGCTTAGCACGGAGGACTCCCCTCAATGAGCAGTTCTTC.

The rearrangement joins TRBV29-1 to TRBJ2-3; TRBD2 matches at 8 bases. After removal of 7 bases from V and 4 bases from J, the junction contained 1 base not matched to a gene. The CDR3 loop spans 11 amino acids. Germline V gene lookup returns CDR1 SQVTM and CDR2 ANQGSEA. Here the CDR3 DNA reads TGCAGCGGGACTAGCTCAGATACGCAGTATTTT. As protein: CSGTSSDTQYF.

The chain links TRBV6-5 to TRBJ1-6; D unclear. The V and J ends lost 0 bases and 0 bases respectively, with 6 bases between them. This CDR3 is 16 amino acids long. CDR1 is MNHEY, CDR2 SVGAGI, per germline. CDR3: CASSYSGSSYNSPLHF. CDR3 in DNA: TGTGCCAGCAGTTACTCCGGGAGCTCCTATAATTCACCCCTCCACTTT.

The chain uses TRBV15 and TRBJ2-1; TRBD2 matches 8 bases. This CDR3 is built from 16 residues. The junction had 3 bases not matched to a gene; V was cut back by 1 base and J by 1 base. The germline V gene has CDR1 LNHNV and CDR2 YYDKDF (reference sequence). The CDR3 DNA follows: TGTGCCACCAGCAGAGTCGGGAGGGGGTCCTACAATGAGCAGTTCTTC. Protein: CATSRVGRGSYNEQFF.

This chain joins TRBV9 and TRBJ1-3; D is uncertain. The germline gives CDR1 SGDLS, CDR2 YYNGEE. V lost 4 bases and J lost 0, with 8 bases in between. The CDR3 sequence is 14 residues long. For the CDR3, the DNA is TGTGCCAGCAGCCCCCAGTACTCTGGAAACACCATATATTTT. It translates to CASSPQYSGNTIYF.

This clone was counted only a few times. The chain has TRBV5-1 and TRBJ2-3; D gene ambiguous. Germline CDR1 reads SGHRS; CDR2 reads YFSETQ. There are 13 residues in the CDR3. Trimming removed 4 bases at V and 1 base at J, with 7 bases between. In DNA form, the CDR3 reads TGCGCCAGCAGCATGTATGGCACAGATACGCAGTATTTT. Amino acids: CASSMYGTDTQYF.

A note on this clone: One end of the junction fails to match germline, which may point to a read error. The V call is TRBV12-3 or TRBV12-4, the J call TRBJ1-2; possible D gene TRBD1, 6 bases. The CDR3 is 12 residues long. CDR3 nucleotide sequence: TGTGCCAGCAGTTTCCCATCCGGGACAAGACACTTC. Its translation is CASSFPSGTRHF.

DNA for the CDR3: TGTGCCAGCAGTCCCGCGACAGGGGGCTATTCACCCCTCCACTTT. It specifies CASSPATGGYSPLHF. The chain combines TRBV28 with TRBJ1-6, with 10 positions matching TRBD1. Per the germline V gene, CDR1 is MDHEN and CDR2 is SYDVKM. After removal of 5 bases from V and 8 bases from J, the junction contained 6 bases not matched to a gene. The CDR3 length is 15 residues.

The chain recombines TRBV25-1 with TRBJ2-7; D possibly corresponds to TRBD1 (5 bases). The CDR3 is 16 amino acids. V lost 5 bases, J lost 0 bases, and 17 bases lay in between. Germline CDR1 MGHDK, CDR2 SYGVNS. The CDR3 DNA sequence: TGTGCCAGCAGTCCCCACGGCCCAGGGAACTCCTACGAGCAGTACTTC. Amino acids: CASSPHGPGNSYEQYF.

This chain connects TRBV3-1 (or the pseudogene TRBV3-2) to TRBJ2-5; TRBD2 agrees at 7 bases. Trimming took 1 base from V and 1 from J; bases not matched to a gene: 6. The CDR3 extends over 16 amino acids. Germline CDR1 LGHDT, CDR2 YNNKEL (reference sequence). The DNA of the CDR3 is TGTGCCAGCAGCCAAGGGGGGGGAGTAGGCCAAGAGACCCAGTACTTC. Translated, it gives CASSQGGGVGQETQYF.

DNA for the CDR3: TGTGCCACCAGTGATTGGGGCGGCAGGGCTAGCACAGATACGCAGTATTTT. It is translated as CATSDWGGRASTDTQYF. The chain joins TRBV24-1 to TRBJ2-3; a weak D match, TRBD1 (5 bases). Trimming left V 2 bases short and J 0 bases short, with 14 bases between. CDR1 and CDR2 (germline): KGHDR, SFDVKD. The CDR3 sequence is 17 residues long.

This chain uses TRBV29-1 with TRBJ1-1; tentative D call: TRBD1 (5 bases). This CDR3 is 13 amino acids long. V was cut by 5 bases and J by 11 bases, with 21 bases left in between. Germline values: CDR1 SQVTM, CDR2 ANQGSEA. The CDR3: CSVRLGQGGQAFF. CDR3 in DNA: TGCAGCGTTCGATTAGGGCAGGGCGGCCAGGCTTTCTTT.

The rearrangement links TRBV9 to TRBJ2-7; TRBD2 might be the D (5 bases). The CDR3 runs 14 residues. Germline V lookup: CDR1 SGDLS, CDR2 YYNGEE. V lost 4 bases, J lost 2 bases, and 13 bases lay in between. CDR3 sequence reads: CASSIGLGPYEQYF. The CDR3 DNA reads TGTGCCAGCAGCATCGGACTGGGCCCCTACGAGCAGTACTTC.